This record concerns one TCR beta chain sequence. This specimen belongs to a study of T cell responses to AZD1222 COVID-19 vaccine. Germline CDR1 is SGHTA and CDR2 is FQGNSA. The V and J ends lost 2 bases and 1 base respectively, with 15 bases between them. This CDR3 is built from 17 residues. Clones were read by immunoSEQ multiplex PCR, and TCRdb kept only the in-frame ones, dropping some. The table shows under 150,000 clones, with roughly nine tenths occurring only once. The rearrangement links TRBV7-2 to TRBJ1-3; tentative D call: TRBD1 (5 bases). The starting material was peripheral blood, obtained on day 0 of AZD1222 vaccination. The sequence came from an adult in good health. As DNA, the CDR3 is TGTGCCAGCAGCTTACAGGGAACGGGTGCTTCTGGAAACACCATATATTTT. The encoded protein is CASSLQGTGASGNTIYF. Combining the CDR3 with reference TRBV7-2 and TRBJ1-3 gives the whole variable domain GAGVSQSPSNKVTEKGKDVELRCDPISGHTALYWYRQSLGQGLEFLIYFQGNSAPDKSGLPSDRFSAERTGGSVSTLTIQRTQQEDSAVYLCASSLQGTGASGNTIYFGEGSWLTVV.